Below, 14 T cell receptor beta chains from the same sample are listed, as sequenced in a study of cytomegalovirus exposure and HLA in healthy donors. A multiplex PCR was run with 60 Vbeta primers and 13 Jbeta primers. Profiling relied on immunoSEQ multiplex PCR, and the TCRdb table lists in-frame clones only, not all of them. The table includes 150,000 to 250,000 clones, 82% detected once. The sequenced material came from PBMCs. The receptor source for this set is a boy aged 2 to 9 in good health and CMV-seronegative.

V usage is TRBV5-1 and J usage is TRBJ1-2, with 7 positions matching TRBD1. The germline gives CDR1 SGHRS, CDR2 YFSETQ. J was trimmed by 4 bases and V by 0 bases; bases with no gene match: 6. The CDR3 runs to 15 residues. The CDR3 reads CASSLGRGRGYGYTF. The CDR3 nucleotides are TGCGCCAGCAGCTTGGGGAGGGGGCGCGGCTATGGCTACACCTTC.

The rearrangement joins TRBV2 to TRBJ2-5; a weak D match, TRBD2 (6 bases). Deletions cut 6 bases from V and 4 bases from J, with 12 bases between. The CDR3 length is 13 residues. Germline V gene sequence: CDR1 SNHLY, CDR2 FYNNEI. CDR3 in DNA: TGTGCCAGCAGGCCGACTAGTTCAGAGACCCAGTACTTC. Its protein is CASRPTSSETQYF.

The V gene is TRBV21-1, the J gene TRBJ2-1; the table's TRBD2 call for D was not verified on the DNA. TRBV21-1 is an annotated pseudogene. The CDR3 totals 15 residues. Here the CDR3 DNA reads TGTGCCAGCAGCAAAGGCGGGGACCCCTACAATGAGCAGTTCTTC. Amino acids: CASSKGGDPYNEQFF.

The V and J genes are TRBV5-4 and TRBJ2-1; 7 bases line up with TRBD2. Looked up from germline, CDR1 is SGHNT and CDR2 is YYREEE (reference sequence). Losses at the gene ends were 3 bases for V and 0 bases for J; bases not matched to a gene: 3. The CDR3 has 15 amino acids. The CDR3 region is CASSSGLHSYNEQFF. The CDR3, as DNA: TGTGCCAGCAGCTCGGGACTACACTCCTACAATGAGCAGTTCTTC.

The rearrangement links TRBV2 to TRBJ2-3; D is possibly TRBD2 (5 bases). Germline V lookup: CDR1 SNHLY, CDR2 FYNNEI. This CDR3 is built from 16 residues. Between the trimmed V and J ends, which lost 7 bases and 2 bases, there was a span of 19 bases. CDR3 residues: CASTARGPAPTDTQYF. The CDR3 nucleotides are TGTGCCAGCACCGCCCGCGGGCCAGCCCCCACAGATACGCAGTATTTT.

The J gene is TRBJ1-1, the V gene TRBV27, with D possibly being TRBD1 (6 bases). The CDR3 length is 14 residues. Germline values: CDR1 MNHEY, CDR2 SMNVEV (reference sequence). Trimming took off 10 bases at V and 0 bases at J, with 15 bases between the two ends. The CDR3 DNA follows: TGTGCCACCCGATCTCAGGGGTTGAACACTGAAGCTTTCTTT. Protein: CATRSQGLNTEAFF.

This chain links TRBV15 with TRBJ2-2; 8 nucleotides line up with TRBD1. Germline CDR1 is LNHNV and CDR2 is YYDKDF (reference sequence). V lost 2 bases and J lost 5; bases outside the gene matches: 13. This CDR3 has 18 residues. CDR3 nucleotide sequence: TGTGCCACCAGCAGATTCCTGCGGCTGACAGGGGTAACCGGGGAGCTGTTTTTT. This gives the protein CATSRFLRLTGVTGELFF.

This chain links TRBV30 with TRBJ2-6, with a weak D call TRBD1 (5 bases). Germline V gene data show CDR1 as GTSNPN and CDR2 as SVGIG (reference sequence). There are 13 residues in the CDR3. The ends were cut back, 0 bases at V and 9 bases at J, with 9 bases in the middle. Here the CDR3 reads CAWSVQDGNVLTF. In nucleotides, the CDR3 is TGTGCCTGGAGTGTACAGGATGGCAACGTCCTGACTTTC.

This chain joins TRBV7-6 and TRBJ2-1, with 11 positions matching TRBD2. The trim removed 1 base at V and 4 bases at J, leaving 0 bases unmatched. Germline-derived CDR1 and CDR2 are SGHVS and FNYEAQ. This CDR3 is 15 amino acids long. The CDR3 is CASSLGLAGYNEQFF. DNA of the CDR3: TGTGCCAGCAGCTTAGGACTAGCGGGGTACAATGAGCAGTTCTTC.

The V gene is TRBV7-8, the J gene TRBJ1-1, with D unresolved. Deletions cut 2 bases from V and 5 bases from J, with 12 bases between. Germline values: CDR1 SGHVS, CDR2 FQNEAQ. This CDR3 has 14 amino acids. The CDR3 is CASSLRRGTTEAFF. CDR3 sequence (DNA): TGTGCCAGCAGCTTAAGACGGGGAACTACTGAAGCTTTCTTT. The whole variable domain, remainder taken from reference TRBV7-8 and TRBJ1-1, is GAGVSQSPRYKVAKRGQDVALRCDPISGHVSLFWYQQALGQGPEFLTYFQNEAQLDKSGLPSDRFFAERPEGSVSTLKIQRTQQEDSAVYLCASSLRRGTTEAFFGQGTRLTVV.

The CDR3 protein is CASTGDGSGEAFF. CDR3 coding DNA: TGTGCCAGCACCGGCGACGGGTCCGGGGAAGCTTTCTTT. This sequence joins TRBV27 and TRBJ1-1; the D is unclear. This CDR3 is 13 amino acids long. Germline V gene data show CDR1 as MNHEY and CDR2 as SMNVEV (reference sequence). V was shortened by 7 bases and J by 8 bases, with 17 bases between the two germline ends.

The chain employs TRBV7-2 and TRBJ1-4; D perhaps matches TRBD1 (5 bases). Trimming removed 2 bases at V and 4 bases at J, with 11 bases between. The CDR3 loop spans 15 amino acids. Germline CDR1 SGHTA, CDR2 FQGNSA. CDR3 sequence (DNA): TGTGCCAGCAGCTTATACGGGGGGGGTAATGAAAAACTGTTTTTT. Amino acids: CASSLYGGGNEKLFF.

The genes are TRBV6-5 and TRBJ1-3; D call uncertain. CDR3 length equals 13 residues. Germline values: CDR1 MNHEY, CDR2 SVGAGI. Between the trimmed V and J ends, which lost 6 bases and 0 bases, there was a span of 6 bases. In DNA, the CDR3 is TGTGCCAGCAGGATGGCCTCTGGAAACACCATATATTTT. Encoded protein: CASRMASGNTIYF.

This sequence joins TRBV6-1 and TRBJ2-2; the match to TRBD2 covers 7 bases. Trimming cost V 11 bases and J 2 bases; bases outside gene matches: 8. The length of the CDR3 is 14 residues. The germline V gene encodes CDR1 MNHNS and CDR2 SASEGT. The CDR3 nucleotides read TGTGCCGGTCAGCGGGGTGACAACACCGGGGAGCTGTTTTTT. Residues: CAGQRGDNTGELFF.